One T cell receptor (beta chain) is described in this entry. The record originates from a study of cytomegalovirus exposure and HLA in healthy donors. This table comes from immunoSEQ multiplex PCR, and its TCRdb copy is limited to in-frame clones, with some not included. The sample carries some 100,000 clones, more than 85% recorded once. This CDR3 contains 15 residues. CDR1 and CDR2 from the germline V gene are SGHRS and YFSETQ. V gave up 4 bases and J gave up 5 bases; unmatched junction bases: 8. This sequence originates from a man between 18 and 35 years old in good health and CMV-seropositive. The specimen sequenced was PBMCs. This rearrangement joins TRBV5-1 to TRBJ1-2; 10 bases are shared with TRBD1. CDR3 nucleotide sequence: TGCGCCAGCAGCCTCGGGACAGGGGTGGGGTATGGCTACACCTTC. Translating it yields CASSLGTGVGYGYTF.